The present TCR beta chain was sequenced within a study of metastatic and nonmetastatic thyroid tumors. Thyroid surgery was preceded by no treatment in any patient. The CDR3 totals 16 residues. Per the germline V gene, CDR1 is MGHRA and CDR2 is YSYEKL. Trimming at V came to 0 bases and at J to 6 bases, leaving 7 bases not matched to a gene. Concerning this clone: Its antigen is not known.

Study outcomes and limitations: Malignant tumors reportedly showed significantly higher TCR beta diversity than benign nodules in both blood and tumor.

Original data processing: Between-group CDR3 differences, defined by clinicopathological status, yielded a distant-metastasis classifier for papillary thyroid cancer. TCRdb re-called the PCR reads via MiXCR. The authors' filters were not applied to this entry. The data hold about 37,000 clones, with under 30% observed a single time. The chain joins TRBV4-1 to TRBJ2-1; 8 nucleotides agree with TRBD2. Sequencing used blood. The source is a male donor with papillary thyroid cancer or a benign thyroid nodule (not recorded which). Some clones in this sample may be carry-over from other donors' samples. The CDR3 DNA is TGCGCCAGCAGCCAAGACCCGGGACTAGTAGGCAATGAGCAGTTCTTC. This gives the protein CASSQDPGLVGNEQFF.